The clone carrying this TCR beta chain is large within its sample. Antigen: not known. The data stem from a study of vaccination and CD4 T cells after COVID-19. Study-wide context: Two of the convalescents were Hispanic, and convalescents were six males and four females. Cellular stimulation was performed using overlapping spike peptides derived from SARS-CoV-2, HCoV-NL63, HCoV-OC43 and HCoV-229E. Cultures acting as controls obtained a CEFX pool, an HIV-1 Nef pool, or no peptide. Participants got two doses of BNT162b2 or mRNA-1273 vaccine.

Treatment here: approximately nine-day PBMC culture with coronavirus spike peptide pools or control peptides (ViraFEST assay). Cultured CD4+ T cell DNA was sequenced using the Oncomine TCR Beta short-read assay. Each CDR3 protein is one row after TCRdb ran MiXCR on the PCR reads. The data show over 10,000 distinct CDR3 sequences, 76% seen once. CDR3 size: 14 residues. The ends were cut back, 6 bases at V and 3 bases at J, with 15 bases in the middle. The germline V gene has CDR1 SQVTM and CDR2 ANQGSEA. The chain is built from TRBV29-1 and TRBJ1-5; tentative D call: TRBD1 (5 bases). The origin of this receptor is a human donor who had recovered from COVID-19. Sequencing was carried out using CD4+ T cells from blood, cultured in vitro. Here the CDR3 reads CSVGTGFYNQPQHF. For the CDR3, the DNA is TGCAGCGTCGGGACGGGGTTTTACAATCAGCCCCAGCATTTT.